The rows below give T cell receptor beta chains drawn from one sample of a study of yellow fever vaccine responses in identical twins. TCRdb independently ran MiXCR on the RT-PCR reads; one entry per CDR3 protein. The sample lists some 740 distinct CDR3 sequences, 75% to 90% seen once, with 25% in the top ten. This specimen consisted of T cells from blood (PBMCs), unsorted or a sorted subset (not recorded which), obtained before or after yellow fever vaccination (not recorded which). These receptors originate from a female donor who received the yellow fever vaccine. The conserved cysteine and the conserved F or W are not part of the CDR3 here.

V gene	J gene	CDR3 protein
TRBV5-6	TRBJ1-2	ASSLESYGYT
TRBV7-9	TRBJ2-1	ASSRGQNYNEQF
TRBV7-2	TRBJ2-7	ASSFASGSYEQY
TRBV11-2	TRBJ1-1	ASSRGPNTEAF
TRBV11-3	TRBJ1-2	ASSPYHSDRNYGYT
TRBV11-2	TRBJ1-5	ASSNMGGQAHQPQH
TRBV7-8	TRBJ2-2	ASSFELDGANTGELF
TRBV20-1	TRBJ2-1	SASLAEQF
TRBV11-1	TRBJ2-3	ASSLGSGTDTQY
TRBV18	TRBJ2-5	ASSPLDRAETQY
TRBV7-9	TRBJ2-1	ASSSPGDEQF
TRBV11-1	TRBJ2-1	ASSHSGRGSYNEQF
TRBV6-5	TRBJ2-1	ASSYGAPSGTYNEQF
TRBV5-3	TRBJ2-2	ARSLCYGRTNTGELF
TRBV12-3/TRBV12-4	TRBJ1-2	ASSFRRDRGAHGYT
TRBV29-1	TRBJ1-5	SVSDSFGYQPQH
TRBV4-1	TRBJ2-7	ASSQNLADPSYEQY
TRBV20-1	TRBJ2-7	SARELVSYEQY
TRBV25-1	TRBJ2-2	ASSDSAGDTGELF
TRBV15	TRBJ1-1	AIGAGNTEAF
TRBV6-2/TRBV6-3	TRBJ2-1	ASNLQGSYNEQF
TRBV20-1	TRBJ2-1	SVDPGQEQF
TRBV4-3	TRBJ2-6	ASSQVGPASGANVLT
TRBV5-4	TRBJ2-7	ASSLGAYEQY
TRBV6-2/TRBV6-3	TRBJ2-3	ASSSSQEADTQY
TRBV10-1	TRBJ1-1	ASSLGQNTEAF
TRBV7-3	TRBJ2-2	ASSLRGQGGTGELF
TRBV3-1	TRBJ1-3	ASSRGTGRFSCSSGNTIY
TRBV4-2	TRBJ2-7	ASRDVNYEQY
TRBV6-5	TRBJ1-6	ASSFPGDNSPLH
TRBV11-1	TRBJ2-1	ASSLLVGNNEQF
TRBV20-1	TRBJ1-2	SASAPSGSSNYGYT
TRBV11-2	TRBJ1-1	ASSLERVNTEAF
TRBV11-3	TRBJ2-3	ASSLYEQGPWNTQY
TRBV6-1	TRBJ2-1	ASSPTPGLGQF
TRBV12-3/TRBV12-4	TRBJ2-1	ASSLAPPPGGGNEQF
TRBV4-3	TRBJ2-3	ASSQDLGGVTDTQY
TRBV2	TRBJ2-7	ASSERLALGYEQY
TRBV21-1	TRBJ1-2	ASSKVSHNYGYT
TRBV7-9	TRBJ2-5	ASSRGGKETQY
TRBV15	TRBJ1-5	ATSTRTASNQPQH
TRBV10-3	TRBJ2-4	AISGSGAKNIQY
TRBV4-1	TRBJ2-1	ASSQGPGQGLDEQF
TRBV13	TRBJ1-1	ASSLAGEEGNTEAF